The 32 T cell receptor beta chains presented below share a single source sample, sequenced in a study of blood T cell repertoires in COVID-19. Profiling relied on immunoSEQ multiplex PCR, and the TCRdb table lists in-frame clones only, not all of them. The data show roughly 140,000 clones, approximately 73% seen once. Sequencing used peripheral blood. These receptors were collected from a man aged 55 to 70 with acute or convalescent COVID-19.

The chain's CDR3 is CASSYSLQETQYF. In DNA form, the CDR3 reads TGTGCCAGCAGCTACAGCCTCCAGGAGACCCAGTACTTC. The chain has TRBV7-9 and TRBJ2-5, with D uncertain. The V end lost 4 bases, the J end lost 5 bases, and 11 bases lay between the germline ends. The germline V gene has CDR1 SEHNR and CDR2 FQNEAQ (reference sequence). The CDR3 sequence is 13 residues long.

The chain couples TRBV7-2 to TRBJ2-7, with a tentative D call TRBD2 (6 bases). Deletions cut 0 bases from V and 5 bases from J, with 8 bases between. This CDR3 has 13 amino acids. The germline CDR1 and CDR2 sequences are SGHTA and FQGNSA. CDR3 DNA: TGTGCCAGCAGCTTAGCGCGGGATAACGAGCAGTACTTC. This gives the protein CASSLARDNEQYF.

This clone is a singleton in its sample. This sequence joins TRBV28 and TRBJ1-2; the D is unclear. V was shortened by 5 bases and J by 3 bases, with 10 bases between the two germline ends. CDR1 is MDHEN, CDR2 SYDVKM, per germline. There are 13 residues in the CDR3. The CDR3: CASSPDFDYGYTF. The DNA of the CDR3 is TGTGCCAGCAGTCCCGACTTCGACTATGGCTACACCTTC.

This clone was seen a single time. The V and J genes are TRBV19 and TRBJ1-2; weak D call: TRBD1 (5 bases). V gave up 5 bases and J gave up 2 bases, with 9 bases separating them. This CDR3 region has 13 residues. Germline V lookup: CDR1 LNHDA, CDR2 SQIVND (reference sequence). The CDR3 spells CASSWGPNYGYTF. The CDR3 coding sequence is TGTGCCAGTAGTTGGGGCCCCAACTATGGCTACACCTTC. Filled out from reference TRBV19 and TRBJ1-2, the complete variable domain reads DGGITQSPKYLFRKEGQNVTLSCEQNLNHDAMYWYRQDPGQGLRLIYYSQIVNDFQKGDIAEGYSVSREKKESFPLTVTSAQKNPTAFYLCASSWGPNYGYTFGSGTRLTVV.

This clone appeared a single time. The rearrangement uses TRBV27 and TRBJ1-6; D ambiguous. Germline CDR1 reads MNHEY; CDR2 reads SMNVEV (reference sequence). This CDR3 has 17 amino acids. With 2 bases removed from V and 2 bases from J, the gap between germline ends came to 13 bases. This chain's CDR3 is CASSLERPATYNSPLHF. The CDR3 DNA follows: TGTGCCAGCAGTTTAGAGAGGCCAGCTACCTATAATTCACCCCTCCACTTT.

The rearrangement uses TRBV19 and TRBJ1-6, with D tentatively TRBD1 (5 bases). The CDR3 has 13 residues. V was cut by 10 bases and J by 9 bases, with 16 bases left in between. Germline V CDR1 and CDR2: LNHDA, SQIVND (reference sequence). The DNA of the CDR3 is TGTGCCACCAACCCAAGGGGCGGTTCACCCCTCCACTTT. Protein: CATNPRGGSPLHF.

This chain uses TRBV13 with TRBJ1-1; D is possibly TRBD1 (5 bases). V gave up 0 bases and J gave up 4 bases, with 12 bases separating them. Germline V gene lookup returns CDR1 PRHDT and CDR2 FYEKMQ (reference sequence). The CDR3 contains 15 residues. The CDR3: CASSLGLGGSTEAFF. In DNA, the CDR3 is TGTGCCAGCAGCTTAGGCCTGGGGGGTAGCACTGAAGCTTTCTTT.

The CDR3 DNA follows: TGTGCCAGCAGTATTAGCGGGAGCTCCTACGAGCAGTACTTC. Translation: CASSISGSSYEQYF. The chain carries TRBV27 and TRBJ2-7; 9 bases are shared with TRBD2. CDR3 length: 14 amino acids. From germline, CDR1 is MNHEY and CDR2 SMNVEV (reference sequence). Trimming took 5 bases from V and 0 from J; bases not matched to a gene: 2.

The V and J genes are TRBV28 and TRBJ2-3, with D perhaps TRBD1 (6 bases). V gave up 4 bases and J gave up 6 bases, with 20 bases separating them. The germline V gene has CDR1 MDHEN and CDR2 SYDVKM. The CDR3 covers 16 residues. The DNA of the CDR3 is TGTGCCAGCAGTTCCTCGGGACACACGCAGAGGGATACGCAGTATTTT. It yields the protein CASSSSGHTQRDTQYF.

The CDR3 sequence: CASSLVWGGILQPQHF. CDR3 bases: TGTGCCAGCAGTTTAGTTTGGGGGGGGATTTTGCAGCCCCAGCATTTT. The genes are TRBV27 and TRBJ1-5, with D possibly being TRBD1 (5 bases). From germline, CDR1 is MNHEY and CDR2 SMNVEV (reference sequence). V lost 2 bases and J lost 7, with 18 bases in between. This CDR3 contains 16 residues.

This clone was detected a few times. V gene TRBV5-1 combines with J gene TRBJ1-2; the D is unclear. Trimming stripped 1 base from V and 2 bases from J, with 9 bases between. CDR3 length: 14 residues. The germline V gene has CDR1 SGHRS and CDR2 YFSETQ. CDR3: CASSLWGANYGYTF. The CDR3 region has the DNA TGCGCCAGCAGCTTGTGGGGAGCGAACTATGGCTACACCTTC.

This clone appeared once. This rearrangement joins TRBV5-1 to TRBJ2-3; D gene ambiguous. The V gene's germline CDR1 is SGHRS and CDR2 YFSETQ. This CDR3 contains 14 residues. Deletions cut 0 bases from V and 1 base from J, with 6 bases between. The CDR3 protein is CASSLVLGTDTQYF. CDR3 DNA sequence: TGCGCCAGCAGCTTGGTCCTAGGCACAGATACGCAGTATTTT.

This clone appeared many times. J is TRBJ2-1 and V is TRBV4-2; D gene unclear. CDR1 and CDR2 from the germline V gene are LGHNA and YNFKEQ. Trimming cost V 0 bases and J 12 bases, with 15 bases left between them. The CDR3 has 14 residues. DNA of the CDR3: TGTGCCAGCAGCCAAGATCTGGTTCCTGGGCGGCAGTTCTTC. Protein product: CASSQDLVPGRQFF.

V is TRBV6-5 and J is TRBJ2-1; 7 bases are shared with TRBD2. V lost 5 bases, J lost 2 bases, and 3 bases stayed unmatched. CDR1 is MNHEY and CDR2 is SVGAGI in the germline V gene. This CDR3 is 14 amino acids long. The CDR3 DNA follows: TGTGCCAGCAGTCGGGAGGCGGCCTACAATGAGCAGTTCTTC. Its protein product is CASSREAAYNEQFF.

The chain recombines TRBV7-2 with TRBJ2-7; 15 positions match TRBD2. Germline V gene lookup returns CDR1 SGHTA and CDR2 FQGNSA. V gave up 2 bases and J gave up 13 bases; unmatched junction bases: 6. The CDR3 loop spans 14 amino acids. This chain's CDR3 is CASSLTTGLAGGYF. Here the CDR3 DNA reads TGTGCCAGCAGCTTAACCACGGGACTAGCGGGAGGTTACTTC.

The chain joins TRBV24-1 to TRBJ1-1; a possible D gene is TRBD1 (6 bases). The CDR3 is 15 residues long. Germline V gene data show CDR1 as KGHDR and CDR2 as SFDVKD. Between the trimmed V and J ends, which lost 4 bases and 5 bases, there was a span of 16 bases. The CDR3 sequence: CATSDPNTGSTEAFF. The CDR3 bases are TGTGCCACCAGTGACCCTAATACAGGGTCTACTGAAGCTTTCTTT.

The rearrangement links TRBV6-1 to TRBJ2-7; weak D call: TRBD2 (5 bases). V lost 0 bases and J lost 2, with 14 bases in between. Germline V gene data show CDR1 as MNHNS and CDR2 as SASEGT. The CDR3 is 16 residues long. The chain's CDR3 is CASSEAWGAGAYEQYF. CDR3 nucleotide sequence: TGTGCCAGCAGTGAAGCATGGGGAGCAGGCGCCTACGAGCAGTACTTC.

Comments on this clone: Other DNA sequences within the sample encode an identical CDR3. The rearrangement links TRBV12-3 or TRBV12-4 to TRBJ1-2; D may be TRBD1 (5 bases). The CDR3 runs to 13 residues. V lost 6 bases and J lost 0, with 8 bases in between. CDR3: CASRQGANYGYTF. The CDR3 region has the DNA TGTGCCAGCAGGCAGGGTGCTAACTATGGCTACACCTTC.

The rearrangement uses TRBV4-1 and TRBJ2-7; TRBD2 matches 9 bases. CDR3 length equals 14 residues. CDR1 and CDR2 (germline): MGHRA, YSYEKL. Trimming took 0 bases from V and 12 from J; bases not matched to a gene: 9. CDR3 in DNA: TGCGCCAGCAGCCAAGATCTTAGCGGGAGAAGCCTGTACTTC. As protein: CASSQDLSGRSLYF.

This clone is classed as medium-sized (0.01 to 0.1%). The chain couples TRBV27 to TRBJ2-7, with 7 nucleotides matching TRBD1. The J segment lost 1 base and the V segment lost 5 bases, leaving 5 bases of the junction unmatched. The CDR3 extends over 14 amino acids. CDR1 and CDR2 from the germline V gene are MNHEY and SMNVEV (reference sequence). The CDR3 sequence is CASSTPGQSYEQYF. The CDR3, as DNA: TGTGCCAGCAGTACACCGGGACAGTCCTACGAGCAGTACTTC.

The V gene is TRBV2, the J gene TRBJ1-2; perhaps TRBD1 as D (6 bases). CDR3 length equals 14 residues. The germline gives CDR1 SNHLY, CDR2 FYNNEI. V was trimmed by 5 bases and J by 4 bases, leaving 14 bases between them. This chain's CDR3 is CASSSRLDSYGYTF. The CDR3 DNA is TGTGCCAGCAGTTCCCGGTTGGACAGCTATGGCTACACCTTC.

The chain is built from TRBV7-8 and TRBJ2-3, with TRBD2 identical over 9 bases. Germline V lookup: CDR1 SGHVS, CDR2 FQNEAQ. V lost 5 bases, J lost 0 bases, and 15 bases stayed unmatched. This CDR3 is 19 amino acids long. The CDR3 loop is CASSRPVAGATSSTDTQYF. The CDR3 DNA reads TGTGCCAGCAGCCGGCCTGTAGCGGGAGCGACCTCTAGCACAGATACGCAGTATTTT.

This chain joins TRBV5-4 and TRBJ2-7, with TRBD1 identical over 9 bases. CDR1 is SGHNT and CDR2 is YYREEE in the germline V gene (reference sequence). This CDR3 has 14 amino acids. With V trimmed by 6 bases and J by 5 bases, 9 bases remained unmatched. CDR3 coding DNA: TGTGCCAGCACTAAAAACAGGGGGCAGGACGAGCAGTACTTC. It translates to CASTKNRGQDEQYF.

This clone showed up just a few times. The chain carries TRBV5-1 and TRBJ2-5; 12 nucleotides agree with TRBD2. Germline CDR1 SGHRS, CDR2 YFSETQ. The trim removed 1 base at V and 4 bases at J, leaving 5 bases unmatched. The CDR3 extends over 16 amino acids. As DNA, the CDR3 is TGCGCCAGCAGCTTGAGGCCTAGCGGGAGGGGAGAGACCCAGTACTTC. It is translated as CASSLRPSGRGETQYF.

The V and J genes are TRBV7-8 and TRBJ1-5, with 8 bases matching TRBD1. V dropped 9 bases and J dropped 9; count of bases not matched to a gene: 7. The CDR3 loop spans 12 amino acids. The germline V gene encodes CDR1 SGHVS and CDR2 FQNEAQ. Here the CDR3 DNA reads TGTGCCAGTACGACAGGGGATCGGCCCCAGCATTTT. Translating gives CASTTGDRPQHF.

This clone was counted once. V usage is TRBV3-1 (or the pseudogene TRBV3-2) and J usage is TRBJ2-5, with TRBD1 identical over 10 bases. Germline values: CDR1 LGHDT, CDR2 YNNKEL (reference sequence). The CDR3 covers 15 residues. J lost 0 bases, V lost 6 bases, and 4 bases had no gene match. The CDR3 nucleotides are TGTGCCAGCAGACGGGGACAGGGGTACCAAGAGACCCAGTACTTC. As protein: CASRRGQGYQETQYF.

The J gene is TRBJ1-3, the V gene TRBV4-2, with D maybe TRBD1 (6 bases). The CDR3 runs 15 residues. Trimming shortened V by 3 bases and J by 4 bases, and 13 bases separated the two germline ends. Germline V gene lookup returns CDR1 LGHNA and CDR2 YNFKEQ. CDR3 bases: TGTGCCAGCAGCCACTCCGGACAGACCGGAAACACCATATATTTT. Its protein is CASSHSGQTGNTIYF.

This chain joins TRBV19 and TRBJ2-7; the D gene is possibly TRBD2 (6 bases). This CDR3 is built from 14 residues. The V and J ends lost 7 bases and 0 bases respectively, with 13 bases between them. Germline V gives CDR1 LNHDA, CDR2 SQIVND (reference sequence). CDR3 coding DNA: TGTGCCAGTAACCCGGGAGTAAGCTCCTACGAGCAGTACTTC. This gives the protein CASNPGVSSYEQYF. Full variable domain (rest looked up from reference TRBV19 and TRBJ2-7): DGGITQSPKYLFRKEGQNVTLSCEQNLNHDAMYWYRQDPGQGLRLIYYSQIVNDFQKGDIAEGYSVSREKKESFPLTVTSAQKNPTAFYLCASNPGVSSYEQYFGPGTRLTVT.

This clone was recorded a few times. For the CDR3, the DNA is TGTGCCAGCAGCCCACTAGGGGGAGACACCGGGGAGCTGTTTTTT. As protein: CASSPLGGDTGELFF. The rearrangement uses TRBV2 and TRBJ2-2; a possible D gene is TRBD1 (6 bases). V was trimmed by 6 bases and J by 3 bases, leaving 14 bases between them. Germline assignment: CDR1 SNHLY and CDR2 FYNNEI. The CDR3 is 15 amino acids. The entire variable domain, with the rest obtained from reference TRBV2 and TRBJ2-2, is as follows: EPEVTQTPSHQVTQMGQEVILRCVPISNHLYFYWYRQILGQKVEFLVSFYNNEISEKSEIFDDQFSVERPDGSNFTLKIRSTKLEDSAMYFCASSPLGGDTGELFFGEGSRLTVL.

DNA for the CDR3: TGTGCCAGCAGTGGTTCCGGGACTAGCGGGAGCGCCTACAATGAGCAGTTCTTC. Translating gives CASSGSGTSGSAYNEQFF. V usage is TRBV6-1 and J usage is TRBJ2-1; 14 bases are shared with TRBD2. CDR1 is MNHNS and CDR2 is SASEGT in the germline V gene. Unmatched junction bases numbered 7, after V lost 4 bases and J lost 2 bases. The CDR3 runs to 18 residues.

CDR3 DNA sequence: TGTGCCAGCAGCCTCAATACAGGGGCTGGTTCACCCCTCCACTTT. This codes for CASSLNTGAGSPLHF. The chain recombines TRBV3-1 (or the pseudogene TRBV3-2) with TRBJ1-6; 7 bases agree with TRBD1. Germline-derived CDR1 and CDR2 are LGHDT and YNNKEL (reference sequence). The CDR3 totals 15 residues. V gave up 4 bases and J gave up 9 bases; unmatched junction bases: 9.

V gene TRBV2 combines with J gene TRBJ1-3; 9 bases are a match to TRBD1. The CDR3 covers 18 residues. V lost 6 bases, J lost 0 bases, and 12 bases stayed unmatched. CDR1 and CDR2 from the germline V gene are SNHLY and FYNNEI. The CDR3 DNA sequence: TGTGCCAGCAGCCGGCCCCTTACAGGGGGCCTCTCTGGAAACACCATATATTTT. It codes for CASSRPLTGGLSGNTIYF.